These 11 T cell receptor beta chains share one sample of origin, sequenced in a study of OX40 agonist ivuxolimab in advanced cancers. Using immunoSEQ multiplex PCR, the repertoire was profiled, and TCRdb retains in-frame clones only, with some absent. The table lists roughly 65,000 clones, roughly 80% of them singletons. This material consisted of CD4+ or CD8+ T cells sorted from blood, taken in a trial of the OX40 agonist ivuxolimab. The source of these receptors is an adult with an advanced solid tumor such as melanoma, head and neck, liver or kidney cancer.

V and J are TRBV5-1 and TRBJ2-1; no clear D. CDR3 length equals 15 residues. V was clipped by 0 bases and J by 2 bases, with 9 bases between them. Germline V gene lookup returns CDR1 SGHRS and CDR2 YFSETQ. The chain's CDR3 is CASSLAGNPYNEQFF. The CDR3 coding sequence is TGCGCCAGCAGCTTGGCCGGCAACCCCTACAATGAGCAGTTCTTC.

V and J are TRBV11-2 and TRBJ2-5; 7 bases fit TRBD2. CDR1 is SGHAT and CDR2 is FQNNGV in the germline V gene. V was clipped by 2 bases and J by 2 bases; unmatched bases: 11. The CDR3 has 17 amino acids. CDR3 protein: CASSLYVGGPGQETQYF. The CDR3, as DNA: TGTGCCAGCAGCTTATACGTGGGAGGGCCGGGGCAAGAGACCCAGTACTTC.

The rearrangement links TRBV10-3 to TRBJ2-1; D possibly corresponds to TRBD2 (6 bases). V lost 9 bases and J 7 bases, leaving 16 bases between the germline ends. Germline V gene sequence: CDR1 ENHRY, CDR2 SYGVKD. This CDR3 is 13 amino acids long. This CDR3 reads CAMQPSERNEQFF. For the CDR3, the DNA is TGTGCCATGCAGCCTAGCGAGAGAAATGAGCAGTTCTTC.

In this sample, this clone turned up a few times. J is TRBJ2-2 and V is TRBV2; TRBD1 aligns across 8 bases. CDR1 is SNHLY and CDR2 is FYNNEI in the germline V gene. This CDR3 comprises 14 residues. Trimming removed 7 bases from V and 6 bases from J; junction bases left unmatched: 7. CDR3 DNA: TGTGCCAGCACCCAGACAGGGGTCGCCGGGGAGCTGTTTTTT. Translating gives CASTQTGVAGELFF.

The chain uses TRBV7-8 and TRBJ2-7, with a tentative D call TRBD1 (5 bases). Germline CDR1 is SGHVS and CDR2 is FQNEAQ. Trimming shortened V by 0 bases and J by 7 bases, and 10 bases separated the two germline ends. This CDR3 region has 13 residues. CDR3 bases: TGTGCCAGCAGCTTAGCTGACAGCCTAGAGCAGTACTTC. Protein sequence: CASSLADSLEQYF.

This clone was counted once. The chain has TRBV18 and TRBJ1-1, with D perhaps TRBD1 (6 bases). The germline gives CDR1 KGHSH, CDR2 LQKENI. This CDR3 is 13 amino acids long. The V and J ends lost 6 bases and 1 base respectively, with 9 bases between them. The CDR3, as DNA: TGTGCCAGCTCCCCGGGACAGAACACTGAAGCTTTCTTT. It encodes CASSPGQNTEAFF.

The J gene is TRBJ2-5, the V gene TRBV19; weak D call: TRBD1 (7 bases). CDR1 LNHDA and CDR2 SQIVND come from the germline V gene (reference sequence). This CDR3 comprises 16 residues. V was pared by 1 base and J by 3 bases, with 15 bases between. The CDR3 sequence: CASSIGGGGTEETQYF. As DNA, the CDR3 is TGTGCCAGTAGTATAGGTGGAGGGGGCACCGAAGAGACCCAGTACTTC.

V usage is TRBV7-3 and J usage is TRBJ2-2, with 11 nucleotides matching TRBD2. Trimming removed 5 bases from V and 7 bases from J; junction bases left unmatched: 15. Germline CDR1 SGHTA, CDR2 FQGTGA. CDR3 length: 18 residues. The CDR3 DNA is TGTGCCAGCAGCCCGTGGACTAGCGGGTTTTCGAACCTCGGGGAGCTGTTTTTT. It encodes CASSPWTSGFSNLGELFF.

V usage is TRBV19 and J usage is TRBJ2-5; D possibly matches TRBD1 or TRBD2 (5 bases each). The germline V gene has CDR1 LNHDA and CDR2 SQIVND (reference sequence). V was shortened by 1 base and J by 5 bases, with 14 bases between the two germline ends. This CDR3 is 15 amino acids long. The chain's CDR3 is CASSIAGQGWETQYF. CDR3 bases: TGTGCCAGTAGTATAGCGGGGCAAGGATGGGAGACCCAGTACTTC.

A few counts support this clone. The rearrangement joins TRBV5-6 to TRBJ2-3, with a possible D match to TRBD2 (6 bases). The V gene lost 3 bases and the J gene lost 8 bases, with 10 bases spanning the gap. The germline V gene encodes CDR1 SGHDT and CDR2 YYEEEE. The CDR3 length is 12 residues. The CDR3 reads CASSSGGVTQYF. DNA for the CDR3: TGTGCCAGCAGCTCGGGCGGGGTTACGCAGTATTTT.

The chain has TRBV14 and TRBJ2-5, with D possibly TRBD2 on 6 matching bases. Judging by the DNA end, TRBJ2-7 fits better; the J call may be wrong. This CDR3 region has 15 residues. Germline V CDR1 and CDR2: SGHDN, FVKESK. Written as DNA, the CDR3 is TGTGCCAGCAGCCAAGGTCTAGCGATTACCTACGAGCAGTACTTC. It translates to CASSQGLAITYEQYF.